These 17 T cell receptor beta chains originate from one sample sequenced in a study of cytomegalovirus exposure and HLA in healthy donors. Both 60 Vbeta primers and 13 Jbeta primers went into the PCR. Profiled with immunoSEQ multiplex PCR; TCRdb holds only in-frame clones, not every one. The sample has tens of thousands of clones, roughly 80% seen once. The sample was PBMCs. All receptors come from a man in his forties or fifties in good health and CMV-seropositive.

The gene calls are TRBV7-9 and TRBJ2-3; 9 nucleotides match TRBD1. V lost 7 bases and J lost 4; bases outside the gene matches: 6. The V gene's germline CDR1 is SEHNR and CDR2 FQNEAQ (reference sequence). There are 14 residues in the CDR3. The CDR3 DNA reads TGTGCCAGCACCTTTCGGACAGGGGCAGATACGCAGTATTTT. Translating it yields CASTFRTGADTQYF. Using reference TRBV7-9 and TRBJ2-3 for the parts outside the CDR3, the full variable domain is DTGVSQNPRHKITKRGQNVTFRCDPISEHNRLYWYRQTLGQGPEFLTYFQNEAQLEKSRLLSDRFSAERPKGSFSTLEIQRTEQGDSAMYLCASTFRTGADTQYFGPGTRLTVL.

The chain recombines TRBV5-4 with TRBJ2-1, with D possibly matching TRBD1 (5 bases). Per the germline V gene, CDR1 is SGHNT and CDR2 is YYREEE (reference sequence). The CDR3 totals 13 residues. V was trimmed by 0 bases and J by 5 bases, leaving 6 bases between them. Written as DNA, the CDR3 is TGTGCCAGCAGCTTGGCCAGGGACAATGAGCAGTTCTTC. Its protein is CASSLARDNEQFF.

J is TRBJ1-4 and V is TRBV7-9; 9 nucleotides agree with TRBD1. Germline CDR1 reads SEHNR; CDR2 reads FQNEAQ (reference sequence). There are 15 residues in the CDR3. Unmatched junction bases numbered 6, after V lost 3 bases and J lost 7 bases. The CDR3 region has the DNA TGTGCCAGCAGCTTCGCCGGGACAGGGCTTGAAAAACTGTTTTTT. Translated, it gives CASSFAGTGLEKLFF.

This chain joins TRBV11-2 and TRBJ2-1; D is perhaps TRBD1 (5 bases). The CDR3 has 16 amino acids. V dropped 4 bases and J dropped 5 bases, with 18 bases sitting between them. Germline CDR1 SGHAT, CDR2 FQNNGV. In nucleotides, the CDR3 is TGTGCCAGCAGCTCCCAAGGGGTTCACACTGACAATGAGCAGTTCTTC. Translation gives CASSSQGVHTDNEQFF.

The rearrangement uses TRBV5-5 and TRBJ1-1; 7 bases are shared with TRBD1. Germline V gene sequence: CDR1 SGHKS, CDR2 YYEKEE (reference sequence). V trimming: 7 bases; J trimming: 1 base; junction bases outside the gene matches: 10. The CDR3 consists of 15 residues. The CDR3 DNA reads TGTGCCAGCGGCCCCAGACAGGGCAGGAACACTGAAGCTTTCTTT. Translation: CASGPRQGRNTEAFF.

The chain has TRBV2 and TRBJ2-1, with a weak D call TRBD2 (5 bases). The CDR3 is 14 residues long. Trimming removed 4 bases from V and 6 bases from J, with 13 bases in between. From germline, CDR1 is SNHLY and CDR2 FYNNEI. As DNA, the CDR3 is TGTGCCAGCAGTGTTGTGAGGGTGGGCAATGAGCAGTTCTTC. It is translated as CASSVVRVGNEQFF. The variable domain in full, completed from reference TRBV2 and TRBJ2-1, reads EPEVTQTPSHQVTQMGQEVILRCVPISNHLYFYWYRQILGQKVEFLVSFYNNEISEKSEIFDDQFSVERPDGSNFTLKIRSTKLEDSAMYFCASSVVRVGNEQFFGPGTRLTVL.

The genes are TRBV6-5 and TRBJ1-4; 7 bases fit TRBD1. Germline values: CDR1 MNHEY, CDR2 SVGAGI. V was clipped by 0 bases and J by 6 bases; unmatched bases: 7. The CDR3 consists of 16 residues. CDR3: CASSYSGTARDEKLFF. The CDR3 DNA sequence: TGTGCCAGCAGTTACTCCGGGACAGCGAGGGATGAAAAACTGTTTTTT.

A word on this clone: It differs at one base from a far larger clone, so likely a read error. The gene calls are TRBV5-4 and TRBJ2-1; 11 nucleotides match TRBD2. The germline V gene has CDR1 SGHNT and CDR2 YYREEE (reference sequence). Trimming took 2 bases from V and 6 from J; bases not matched to a gene: 1. This CDR3 has 14 residues. CDR3 sequence (DNA): TGTGCCAGCAGCTTTACTAGCGGGAGCAATGAGCAGTTCTTC. Translated: CASSFTSGSNEQFF. Drawing the rest from reference TRBV5-4 and TRBJ2-1, the complete variable domain is ETGVTQSPTHLIKTRGQQVTLRCSSQSGHNTVSWYQQALGQGPQFIFQYYREEENGRGNFPPRFSGLQFPNYSSELNVNALELDDSALYLCASSFTSGSNEQFFGPGTRLTVL.

This sequence joins TRBV6-8 and TRBJ2-1, with 10 bases lining up with TRBD2. This CDR3 spans 15 amino acids. Trimming took 7 bases from V and 10 from J; bases not matched to a gene: 13. CDR1 and CDR2 (germline): MNHGY, SAAAGT. The CDR3 DNA reads TGTGCCAGCACCTTCCCCCCGGGACTAGCGATAGAGCAGTTCTTC. Its translation: CASTFPPGLAIEQFF.

On this clone itself: Compared with germline, one end of the junction differs, possibly owing to a read error. This specimen includes other DNA sequences encoding the same CDR3. The chain links TRBV7-9 to TRBJ2-7; tentatively, D is TRBD2 (6 bases). This CDR3 region has 12 residues. Germline-derived CDR1 and CDR2 are SEHNR and FQNEAQ (reference sequence). The DNA of the CDR3 is TGCGCCAGCAGCCCGGGGAGGCTGGAGCAGTACTTC. It encodes CASSPGRLEQYF.

This clone was seen a single time. The V gene is TRBV7-9, the J gene TRBJ2-3; possible D gene TRBD1, 7 bases. Germline-derived CDR1 and CDR2 are SEHNR and FQNEAQ (reference sequence). CDR3 length: 14 residues. V gave up 7 bases and J gave up 4 bases, with 15 bases separating them. The CDR3 region has the DNA TGTGCCAGCATCGAAGGGGGCGGGGCAGATACGCAGTATTTT. This translates into CASIEGGGADTQYF.

This chain links TRBV19 with TRBJ2-5, with 10 bases lining up with TRBD1. Gene TRBJ2-7 matches the end of the DNA better, so the J call may be wrong. The CDR3 loop spans 15 amino acids. CDR1 is LNHDA and CDR2 is SQIVND in the germline V gene (reference sequence). CDR3 DNA sequence: TGTGCCAGTACCTTCGCCGGGACAGGGGACTACGAGCAGTACTTC. Its protein is CASTFAGTGDYEQYF.

The rearrangement joins TRBV9 to TRBJ2-1; 10 nucleotides align to TRBD2. The CDR3 runs to 15 residues. The germline gives CDR1 SGDLS, CDR2 YYNGEE. Trimming at V came to 0 bases and at J to 9 bases, leaving 6 bases not matched to a gene. CDR3 DNA sequence: TGTGCCAGCAGCGTAGCCAGCGGGAGGGCACCTGAGCAGTTCTTC. Translated, it gives CASSVASGRAPEQFF.

The V and J genes are TRBV7-6 and TRBJ2-1; 8 bases align to TRBD2. Trimming took 1 base from V and 6 from J; bases not matched to a gene: 8. CDR1 is SGHVS and CDR2 is FNYEAQ in the germline V gene. This CDR3 has 16 residues. The CDR3, as DNA: TGTGCCAGCAGCTTAGGGCTGCGGGAGGCCGGCAATGAGCAGTTCTTC. It translates to CASSLGLREAGNEQFF. Complete variable domain (other parts from reference TRBV7-6 and TRBJ2-1): GAGVSQSPRYKVTKRGQDVALRCDPISGHVSLYWYRQALGQGPEFLTYFNYEAQQDKSGLPNDRFSAERPEGSISTLTIQRTEQRDSAMYRCASSLGLREAGNEQFFGPGTRLTVL.

This sequence joins TRBV5-4 and TRBJ1-1, with D possibly matching TRBD1 (5 bases). There are 16 residues in the CDR3. From germline, CDR1 is SGHNT and CDR2 YYREEE (reference sequence). The ends were cut back, 6 bases at V and 0 bases at J, with 18 bases in the middle. CDR3 nucleotides: TGTGCCAGCACCTACAGCCTCGGGGGGATGAACACTGAAGCTTTCTTT. Translating it yields CASTYSLGGMNTEAFF.

The chain is built from TRBV30 and TRBJ2-7; weak D call: TRBD2 (6 bases). CDR3 length: 15 residues. Germline loops: CDR1 GTSNPN, CDR2 SVGIG (reference sequence). Trimming left V 4 bases short and J 1 base short, with 17 bases between. CDR3 DNA sequence: TGTGCCTGGACATTAGGAGCAGGGAGGTCCTACGAGCAGTACTTC. Protein product: CAWTLGAGRSYEQYF.

The sample holds a few counts of this clone. V usage is TRBV7-8 and J usage is TRBJ2-7; D is unresolved. V lost 5 bases, J lost 3 bases, and 11 bases lay in between. This CDR3 spans 13 amino acids. Germline CDR1 SGHVS, CDR2 FQNEAQ. CDR3 bases: TGTGCCAGCAGCAACCAAAGGAGCTACGAGCAGTACTTC. Translated, it gives CASSNQRSYEQYF.